Listed below are T cell receptor beta chains from one sample, sequenced in a study of blood T cell repertoires in COVID-19. The table came from immunoSEQ multiplex PCR; TCRdb's copy has only in-frame clones and leaves some out. Of tens of thousands of clones listed, 90% are singletons. Sequencing was carried out using peripheral blood. These receptors all come from a man aged 45-65 years with active COVID-19. Each CDR3 is given with its conserved first and last residue. A D gene is named only where the DNA matches it firmly. Only some rows state a clone size, as once, few, many or a class for expanded clones.

CDR3aa: CASSLGGYPQETQYF
CDR3nt: TGTGCCAGCAGCTTAGGCGGCTACCCCCAAGAGACCCAGTACTTC
v_gene: TRBV7-3
abundance: -
d_gene: -
j_gene: TRBJ2-5

CDR3aa: CASSLGRQPNTEAFF
CDR3nt: TGTGCCAGCAGCTTGGGCAGACAGCCGAACACTGAAGCTTTCTTT
v_gene: TRBV5-4
abundance: -
d_gene: -
j_gene: TRBJ1-1

CDR3aa: CASSYPSSGGQETQYF
CDR3nt: TGCGCCAGCAGCTACCCCTCTAGCGGGGGACAAGAGACCCAGTACTTC
v_gene: TRBV5-1
abundance: -
d_gene: TRBD2
j_gene: TRBJ2-5

CDR3aa: CASSPGRGWGSPLHF
CDR3nt: TGTGCCAGCAGCCCCGGGAGGGGATGGGGATCACCCCTCCACTTT
v_gene: TRBV7-9
abundance: -
d_gene: -
j_gene: TRBJ1-6

CDR3aa: CASSQNRGSLYGYTF
CDR3nt: TGTGCCAGCAGTCAGAACAGGGGCTCTTTATATGGCTACACCTTC
v_gene: TRBV28
abundance: -
d_gene: TRBD1
j_gene: TRBJ1-2

CDR3aa: CATHSGDTQYF
CDR3nt: TGTGCCACCCACTCGGGGGATACGCAGTATTTT
v_gene: TRBV10-3
abundance: -
d_gene: -
j_gene: TRBJ2-3

CDR3aa: CASSPVGQGLGNTIYF
CDR3nt: TGTGCCAGCAGCCCGGTGGGACAGGGTTTAGGAAACACCATATATTTT
v_gene: TRBV3-1/TRBV3-2
abundance: -
d_gene: TRBD1
j_gene: TRBJ1-3

CDR3aa: CASSRLYAGSGNTIYF
CDR3nt: TGTGCCAGCAGCCGACTTTACGCAGGGTCTGGAAACACCATATATTTT
v_gene: TRBV9
abundance: -
d_gene: -
j_gene: TRBJ1-3

CDR3aa: CSASRTASSYNSPLHF
CDR3nt: TGCAGTGCTAGTCGAACCGCGAGCTCCTATAATTCACCCCTCCACTTT
v_gene: TRBV20-1
abundance: few
d_gene: -
j_gene: TRBJ1-6

CDR3aa: CASIENLSTDTQYF
CDR3nt: TGTGCCAGCATAGAGAATCTTAGCACAGATACGCAGTATTTT
v_gene: TRBV5-8
abundance: -
d_gene: -
j_gene: TRBJ2-3

CDR3aa: CASSPGVQLDGYTF
CDR3nt: TGTGCCAGCAGCCCCGGGGTCCAATTAGACGGCTACACCTTC
v_gene: TRBV13
abundance: -
d_gene: -
j_gene: TRBJ1-2

CDR3aa: CATSDSDGTAKTYF
CDR3nt: TGTGCCACCAGTGATAGCGATGGGACAGCAAAAACGTACTTC
v_gene: TRBV24-1
abundance: -
d_gene: TRBD1
j_gene: TRBJ2-7

CDR3aa: CASSQTLFYEQYF
CDR3nt: TGCGCCAGCAGCCAAACCCTATTCTACGAGCAGTACTTC
v_gene: TRBV4-1
abundance: -
d_gene: -
j_gene: TRBJ2-7

CDR3aa: CATSRDEVGGYTF
CDR3nt: TGTGCCACCAGCAGAGATGAGGTGGGTGGCTACACCTTC
v_gene: TRBV15
abundance: -
d_gene: -
j_gene: TRBJ1-2

CDR3aa: CASSQESSNRGEAFF
CDR3nt: TGTGCCAGCAGCCAAGAGTCCTCAAATAGGGGTGAAGCTTTCTTT
v_gene: TRBV14
abundance: -
d_gene: -
j_gene: TRBJ1-1

CDR3aa: CASSLILGGSPNQPQHF
CDR3nt: TGTGCCAGCAGTTTAATCCTCGGTGGTAGCCCCAATCAGCCCCAGCATTTT
v_gene: TRBV28
abundance: -
d_gene: -
j_gene: TRBJ1-5

CDR3aa: CASSLPTGTYNEQFF
CDR3nt: TGTGCCAGCAGTTTACCCACGGGGACCTACAATGAGCAGTTCTTC
v_gene: TRBV28
abundance: once
d_gene: -
j_gene: TRBJ2-1

CDR3aa: CASSLAGGSYEQYF
CDR3nt: TGTGCCAGCAGCTTAGCAGGGGGTTCCTACGAGCAGTACTTC
v_gene: TRBV7-2
abundance: -
d_gene: -
j_gene: TRBJ2-7

CDR3aa: CASRSTGVFYEKLFF
CDR3nt: TGTGCCAGCAGATCCACAGGGGTATTTTATGAAAAACTGTTTTTT
v_gene: TRBV28
abundance: -
d_gene: TRBD1
j_gene: TRBJ1-4

CDR3aa: CASSPPLRYANTGELFF
CDR3nt: TGTGCCAGCAGCCCCCCCCTGAGGTACGCGAACACCGGGGAGCTGTTTTTT
v_gene: TRBV7-9
abundance: -
d_gene: -
j_gene: TRBJ2-2

CDR3aa: CASSSGLSEAFF
CDR3nt: TGTGCCAGCAGCTCGGGACTGTCTGAAGCTTTCTTT
v_gene: TRBV28
abundance: -
d_gene: -
j_gene: TRBJ1-1

CDR3aa: CASSVEPSYQETQYF
CDR3nt: TGTGCCAGCAGCGTAGAGCCGTCGTACCAAGAGACCCAGTACTTC
v_gene: TRBV9
abundance: -
d_gene: -
j_gene: TRBJ2-5

CDR3aa: CASSVGGQGSYEQYF
CDR3nt: TGTGCCAGCAGCGTGGGGGGTCAGGGAAGTTACGAGCAGTACTTC
v_gene: TRBV5-4
abundance: -
d_gene: -
j_gene: TRBJ2-7

CDR3aa: CASKRQGTDTQYF
CDR3nt: TGTGCCAGCAAAAGGCAGGGGACAGATACGCAGTATTTT
v_gene: TRBV6-5
abundance: -
d_gene: -
j_gene: TRBJ2-3

CDR3aa: CASSQPTGSGNTIYF
CDR3nt: TGTGCCAGCAGCCAACCGACAGGGTCTGGAAACACCATATATTTT
v_gene: TRBV4-2
abundance: once
d_gene: TRBD1
j_gene: TRBJ1-3

CDR3aa: CASSLEGGEKGYTF
CDR3nt: TGTGCCAGCAGCTTAGAAGGGGGCGAGAAAGGCTACACCTTC
v_gene: TRBV7-9
abundance: -
d_gene: TRBD1
j_gene: TRBJ1-2

CDR3aa: CASSPSGGSTNEKLFF
CDR3nt: TGTGCCAGCTCACCCTCAGGGGGCTCAACTAATGAAAAACTGTTTTTT
v_gene: TRBV18
abundance: -
d_gene: TRBD1
j_gene: TRBJ1-4

CDR3aa: CASSEYAGQNQPQHF
CDR3nt: TGTGCCAGCAGTGAATACGCCGGACAGAATCAGCCCCAGCATTTT
v_gene: TRBV25-1
abundance: -
d_gene: -
j_gene: TRBJ1-5

CDR3aa: CASSMPGTGNGYTF
CDR3nt: TGTGCCAGTAGTATGCCCGGGACAGGGAATGGCTACACCTTC
v_gene: TRBV19
abundance: once
d_gene: TRBD1
j_gene: TRBJ1-2

CDR3aa: CACRQGTNGYTF
CDR3nt: TGTGCCTGCAGACAGGGAACCAACGGCTACACCTTC
v_gene: TRBV30
abundance: -
d_gene: TRBD1
j_gene: TRBJ1-2

CDR3aa: CASRGKTVAERGLFF
CDR3nt: TGTGCCAGCAGGGGTAAGACAGTAGCCGAAAGAGGACTGTTTTTT
v_gene: TRBV13
abundance: -
d_gene: -
j_gene: TRBJ1-4

CDR3aa: CASSDPRVGAWETQYF
CDR3nt: TGTGCCAGCAGTGACCCTCGGGTTGGGGCCTGGGAGACCCAGTACTTC
v_gene: TRBV6-1
abundance: -
d_gene: -
j_gene: TRBJ2-5

CDR3aa: CASSQDLTSGGREQFF
CDR3nt: TGCGCCAGCAGCCAAGATCTGACTAGCGGGGGACGTGAGCAGTTCTTC
v_gene: TRBV4-1
abundance: -
d_gene: TRBD2
j_gene: TRBJ2-1

CDR3aa: CASTQRVSTEAFF
CDR3nt: TGTGCCAGCACCCAGAGGGTAAGCACTGAAGCTTTCTTT
v_gene: TRBV28
abundance: once
d_gene: -
j_gene: TRBJ1-1

CDR3aa: CASSAGDRVRGNTIYF
CDR3nt: TGTGCCAGCAGCGCAGGGGACAGGGTGCGAGGAAACACCATATATTTT
v_gene: TRBV9
abundance: -
d_gene: TRBD1
j_gene: TRBJ1-3

CDR3aa: CASSERTGLAKNIQYF
CDR3nt: TGTGCCAGCTCGGAACGGACAGGCCTAGCCAAAAACATTCAGTACTTC
v_gene: TRBV18
abundance: -
d_gene: TRBD1
j_gene: TRBJ2-4

CDR3aa: CASATGSPYGYTF
CDR3nt: TGTGCCAGCGCGACAGGAAGCCCCTATGGCTACACCTTC
v_gene: TRBV19
abundance: -
d_gene: -
j_gene: TRBJ1-2

CDR3aa: CASSQLVNTEAFF
CDR3nt: TGTGCCAGCAGCCAACTCGTGAACACTGAAGCTTTCTTT
v_gene: TRBV3-1/TRBV3-2
abundance: -
d_gene: -
j_gene: TRBJ1-1

CDR3aa: CASSYKEGAYEQYF
CDR3nt: TGTGCCAGCAGTTACAAAGAGGGGGCCTACGAGCAGTACTTC
v_gene: TRBV6-2/TRBV6-3
abundance: -
d_gene: -
j_gene: TRBJ2-7

CDR3aa: CASSQDYRRIEQYF
CDR3nt: TGTGCCAGCAGCCAGGATTACCGTCGGATCGAGCAGTACTTC
v_gene: TRBV5-6
abundance: -
d_gene: -
j_gene: TRBJ2-7

CDR3aa: CASSYGRYNEQFF
CDR3nt: TGTGCCAGCAGTTATGGGAGATACAATGAGCAGTTCTTC
v_gene: TRBV6-5
abundance: -
d_gene: -
j_gene: TRBJ2-1

CDR3aa: CASSLAVQVDYGYTF
CDR3nt: TGTGCCAGCAGCTTAGCGGTACAGGTTGACTATGGCTACACCTTC
v_gene: TRBV7-3
abundance: once
d_gene: -
j_gene: TRBJ1-2

CDR3aa: CASSKQDTGELFF
CDR3nt: TGTGCCAGCAGTAAACAAGACACCGGGGAGCTGTTTTTT
v_gene: TRBV2
abundance: few
d_gene: -
j_gene: TRBJ2-2

CDR3aa: CASSLDRGRGNQPQHF
CDR3nt: TGTGCCAGCAGCTTAGACAGGGGGCGAGGCAATCAGCCCCAGCATTTT
v_gene: TRBV7-2
abundance: -
d_gene: TRBD1
j_gene: TRBJ1-5

CDR3aa: CASSANDRGPSPQHF
CDR3nt: TGTGCCAGCAGCGCGAACGACAGGGGCCCATCGCCCCAGCATTTT
v_gene: TRBV9
abundance: -
d_gene: TRBD1
j_gene: TRBJ1-5

CDR3aa: CASSFDSNEKLFF
CDR3nt: TGTGCCAGCAGCTTTGACAGTAATGAAAAACTGTTTTTT
v_gene: TRBV7-2
abundance: -
d_gene: -
j_gene: TRBJ1-4

CDR3aa: CASMRQGAFNEQFF
CDR3nt: TGTGCCAGTATGAGGCAGGGGGCGTTCAATGAGCAGTTCTTC
v_gene: TRBV28
abundance: -
d_gene: TRBD1
j_gene: TRBJ2-1

CDR3aa: CASSLINGAAVAFF
CDR3nt: TGTGCCAGCAGTTTAATTAACGGCGCGGCAGTAGCTTTCTTT
v_gene: TRBV28
abundance: once
d_gene: -
j_gene: TRBJ1-1

CDR3aa: CSVDRDSEKYGYTF
CDR3nt: TGCAGCGTTGACCGGGACAGCGAAAAGTATGGCTACACCTTC
v_gene: TRBV29-1
abundance: -
d_gene: TRBD1
j_gene: TRBJ1-2